A selection of T cell receptor beta chains follows, all from one sample in a study of blood T cell repertoires in COVID-19. Sequencing was performed with immunoSEQ multiplex PCR; in TCRdb, only in-frame clones are kept and a portion is missing. The sample holds 150,000 to 200,000 clones; approximately 83% are singletons and the top ten take around 3.3%. The specimen was peripheral blood. The receptors shown here come from a man aged 55 to 70 with acute or convalescent COVID-19. The CDR3 runs from the conserved cysteine through the conserved F or W. A D gene is named only where the DNA matches it firmly. Rows may omit the clone size; those that give it use once, few, many or a size class.

d_call: TRBD1; v_call: TRBV14; j_call: TRBJ1-1; clone_size: -; cdr3_aa: CASRPDRGQNTEAFF; cdr3_nt: TGTGCCAGCAGACCGGACAGGGGGCAGAACACTGAAGCTTTCTTT
d_call: -; v_call: TRBV11-2; j_call: TRBJ2-6; clone_size: -; cdr3_aa: CASSATKGANVLTF; cdr3_nt: TGTGCCAGCAGCGCTACTAAGGGGGCCAACGTCCTGACTTTC
d_call: -; v_call: TRBV5-1; j_call: TRBJ1-5; clone_size: once; cdr3_aa: CASSLGGDQPQHF; cdr3_nt: TGCGCCAGCAGCTTGGGGGGAGATCAGCCCCAGCATTTT
d_call: TRBD2; v_call: TRBV5-4; j_call: TRBJ2-5; clone_size: -; cdr3_aa: CASSQGMSSGFWKTQYF; cdr3_nt: TGTGCCAGCAGCCAAGGGATGTCTAGCGGCTTTTGGAAGACCCAGTACTTC
d_call: TRBD1; v_call: TRBV7-2; j_call: TRBJ1-3; clone_size: -; cdr3_aa: CASSLGTGAAIYF; cdr3_nt: TGTGCCAGCAGCTTAGGGACAGGCGCTGCCATATATTTT
d_call: -; v_call: TRBV6-6; j_call: TRBJ1-4; clone_size: -; cdr3_aa: CASSNNEKLFF; cdr3_nt: TGTGCCAGCAGCAATAATGAAAAACTGTTTTTT
d_call: TRBD2; v_call: TRBV20-1; j_call: TRBJ2-1; clone_size: -; cdr3_aa: CSASSALAGINEQFF; cdr3_nt: TGCAGTGCTAGTTCGGCGCTAGCGGGAATCAATGAGCAGTTCTTC
d_call: TRBD1; v_call: TRBV4-1; j_call: TRBJ1-1; clone_size: -; cdr3_aa: CASSPISRGLNTEAFF; cdr3_nt: TGCGCCAGCAGCCCCATAAGCAGGGGGCTTAACACTGAAGCTTTCTTT
d_call: TRBD2; v_call: TRBV6-2/TRBV6-3; j_call: TRBJ2-7; clone_size: -; cdr3_aa: CASSQTSGSIAEQYF; cdr3_nt: TGTGCCAGCAGTCAGACTAGCGGGAGTATCGCCGAGCAGTACTTC
d_call: TRBD1; v_call: TRBV6-6; j_call: TRBJ2-7; clone_size: -; cdr3_aa: CASSRTPKTGSPHEQYF; cdr3_nt: TGTGCCAGCAGTCGAACCCCGAAGACAGGGAGCCCCCACGAGCAGTACTTC
d_call: -; v_call: TRBV7-8; j_call: TRBJ2-1; clone_size: once; cdr3_aa: CASIKGRESYNEQFF; cdr3_nt: TGTGCCAGCATTAAGGGCCGGGAGTCCTACAATGAGCAGTTCTTC
d_call: -; v_call: TRBV28; j_call: TRBJ2-3; clone_size: -; cdr3_aa: CASSPRRDTQYF; cdr3_nt: TGTGCCAGCAGTCCCCGGAGGGATACGCAGTATTTT
d_call: -; v_call: TRBV7-6; j_call: TRBJ1-6; clone_size: -; cdr3_aa: CASSLARANSPLHF; cdr3_nt: TGTGCCAGCAGCTTAGCGCGGGCAAATTCACCCCTCCACTTT
d_call: TRBD1; v_call: TRBV25-1; j_call: TRBJ1-1; clone_size: few; cdr3_aa: CASSELWTGGGRGTEAFF; cdr3_nt: TGTGCCAGCAGTGAATTATGGACAGGGGGCGGTAGGGGCACTGAAGCTTTCTTT
d_call: TRBD1; v_call: TRBV3-1/TRBV3-2; j_call: TRBJ1-2; clone_size: few; cdr3_aa: CASSPGTGASWGYTF; cdr3_nt: TGTGCCAGCAGCCCAGGGACAGGGGCCAGTTGGGGCTACACCTTC
d_call: TRBD2; v_call: TRBV7-6; j_call: TRBJ2-2; clone_size: -; cdr3_aa: CASSFGTSGRAGELFF; cdr3_nt: TGTGCCAGCAGCTTCGGGACTAGCGGGAGAGCCGGGGAGCTGTTTTTT
d_call: -; v_call: TRBV5-1; j_call: TRBJ1-3; clone_size: -; cdr3_aa: CASSLEGIQSSGNTIYF; cdr3_nt: TGCGCCAGCAGCTTGGAGGGGATTCAGAGCTCTGGAAACACCATATATTTT
d_call: TRBD1; v_call: TRBV9; j_call: TRBJ2-1; clone_size: -; cdr3_aa: CASSAGQGLFNEQFF; cdr3_nt: TGTGCCAGCAGCGCCGGACAGGGGTTGTTCAATGAGCAGTTCTTC
d_call: TRBD2; v_call: TRBV5-1; j_call: TRBJ2-5; clone_size: once; cdr3_aa: CASSLGLAGVETQYF; cdr3_nt: TGCGCCAGCAGCTTGGGACTAGCGGGAGTTGAGACCCAGTACTTC
d_call: TRBD2; v_call: TRBV10-3; j_call: TRBJ2-2; clone_size: -; cdr3_aa: CATEGTSGGSTGELFF; cdr3_nt: TGTGCCACCGAAGGGACTAGCGGGGGATCTACCGGGGAGCTGTTTTTT
d_call: -; v_call: TRBV19; j_call: TRBJ2-7; clone_size: few; cdr3_aa: CASMSLGGSSYEQYF; cdr3_nt: TGTGCCAGTATGTCCCTAGGTGGCAGCTCCTACGAGCAGTACTTC
d_call: TRBD1; v_call: TRBV5-1; j_call: TRBJ2-7; clone_size: once; cdr3_aa: CASSSGTGARGYEQYF; cdr3_nt: TGCGCCAGCAGCTCCGGGACAGGGGCGAGGGGCTACGAGCAGTACTTC
d_call: -; v_call: TRBV27; j_call: TRBJ1-1; clone_size: -; cdr3_aa: CASWEVANTEAFF; cdr3_nt: TGTGCCAGCTGGGAGGTGGCTAACACTGAAGCTTTCTTT
d_call: TRBD1; v_call: TRBV27; j_call: TRBJ2-7; clone_size: -; cdr3_aa: CASSPPGTGSYEQYF; cdr3_nt: TGTGCCAGCAGTCCTCCCGGGACAGGGTCCTACGAGCAGTACTTC
d_call: TRBD2; v_call: TRBV7-9; j_call: TRBJ2-7; clone_size: few; cdr3_aa: CASSPSRGEQYF; cdr3_nt: TGTGCCAGCAGCCCATCGCGGGGGGAGCAGTACTTC
d_call: -; v_call: TRBV20-1; j_call: TRBJ2-3; clone_size: -; cdr3_aa: CSASRGDTQYF; cdr3_nt: TGCAGTGCTAGTCGCGGAGATACGCAGTATTTT
d_call: TRBD1; v_call: TRBV7-2; j_call: TRBJ1-1; clone_size: few; cdr3_aa: CASSVTNAGQGLF; cdr3_nt: TGTGCCAGCAGCGTAACCAACGCGGGACAGGGTCTCTTT